A single sample is the source of the 32 T cell receptor beta chains below, sequenced in a study of response to subunit inactivated influenza vaccine. Via MiXCR, TCRdb re-called the RT-PCR reads, giving one row per CDR3 protein. Of approximately 230,000 distinct CDR3 sequences in the sample, less than 15% were seen once. Sequenced material: non-naive T cells sorted from PBMCs, taken around 14 days before vaccination. Receptors were obtained from a man in his fifties who received an inactivated influenza vaccine.

This rearrangement joins TRBV18 to TRBJ1-4; maybe TRBD1 (5 bases). The V end was cut by 3 bases, the J end by 7 bases, with 15 bases between. The CDR3 has 15 amino acids. Germline values: CDR1 KGHSH, CDR2 LQKENI. This chain's CDR3 is CASSPQGLTGEKLFF. CDR3 nucleotide sequence: TGTGCCAGCTCACCGCAGGGACTGACTGGTGAAAAACTGTTTTTT.

This rearrangement joins TRBV7-2 to TRBJ1-6; 9 bases agree with TRBD1. CDR3 length equals 15 residues. With 5 bases clipped from V and 10 bases from J, the junction kept 9 bases outside the gene matches. Germline CDR1 SGHTA, CDR2 FQGNSA. CDR3 sequence: CASSPNTGGASPLHF. In nucleotides, the CDR3 is TGTGCCAGCAGCCCGAATACAGGGGGCGCGTCACCCCTCCACTTT.

This clonotype was recorded many times. The rearrangement joins TRBV15 to TRBJ2-7; a weak D match, TRBD1 (6 bases). The CDR3 has 14 residues. Per germline, CDR1 LNHNV and CDR2 YYDKDF (reference sequence). V was clipped by 3 bases and J by 3 bases, with 12 bases between them. CDR3 residues: CATSRAQGRYEQYF. As DNA, the CDR3 is TGTGCCACCAGCAGGGCACAGGGCCGCTACGAGCAGTACTTC.

This clonotype has at least ten counts. The gene calls are TRBV27 and TRBJ2-3; D unclear. Between the trimmed V and J ends, which lost 0 bases and 4 bases, there was a span of 17 bases. The CDR3 sequence is 17 residues long. In germline, CDR1 is MNHEY, CDR2 SMNVEV (reference sequence). CDR3 coding DNA: TGTGCCAGCAGTTTATCGGGGTCACCTCATCGGGCAGATACGCAGTATTTT. Its translation: CASSLSGSPHRADTQYF.

This clonotype was seen a handful of times. The chain couples TRBV6-2 or TRBV6-3 to TRBJ2-1; D gene uncertain. The CDR3 has 14 residues. The germline V and J ends were trimmed by 6 bases and 8 bases, with 17 bases remaining between them. Germline CDR1 and CDR2: MNHEY and SVGEGT. The CDR3 coding sequence is TGTGCCAGCAGGCCAAGGACCCCCTGGGATGAGCAGTTCTTC. Translating it yields CASRPRTPWDEQFF.

This clonotype turned up a few times. The J gene is TRBJ2-7, the V gene TRBV6-1, with TRBD2 as a possible D gene (6 bases). The CDR3 loop spans 13 amino acids. CDR1 and CDR2 from the germline V gene are MNHNS and SASEGT. Trimming took off 4 bases at V and 1 base at J, with 8 bases between the two ends. This CDR3 is CASSVAASYEQYF. In DNA form, the CDR3 reads TGTGCCAGCAGTGTAGCGGCTTCCTACGAGCAGTACTTC.

The chain links TRBV20-1 to TRBJ2-5, with 7 bases aligning to TRBD2. J gave up 5 bases and V 5 bases, and 5 bases lay outside the gene matches. This CDR3 is 12 amino acids long. Germline values: CDR1 DFQATT, CDR2 SNEGSKA (reference sequence). CDR3 sequence (DNA): TGCAGTGCTTCGGACGGGGGGGAGACCCAGTACTTC. It encodes CSASDGGETQYF.

CDR3 nucleotides: TGTGCCAGCAGCAAAGGTCGGGACAGGGGCTACGAGCAGTACTTC. Encoded protein: CASSKGRDRGYEQYF. V gene TRBV21-1 combines with J gene TRBJ2-7; the table's D gene call, TRBD1, was not cross checked with the DNA. TRBV21-1 is classified as a pseudogene. The CDR3 totals 15 residues.

This clonotype appeared many times. The chain combines TRBV5-1 with TRBJ2-1; the D gene is possibly TRBD2 (6 bases). The V and J ends lost 0 bases and 6 bases respectively, with 10 bases between them. Germline CDR1 and CDR2: SGHRS and YFSETQ. This CDR3 spans 14 amino acids. CDR3 bases: TGCGCCAGCAGCTTGGAGGCCGGGAGCAATGAGCAGTTCTTC. It translates to CASSLEAGSNEQFF.

The V call is TRBV4-3, the J call TRBJ1-2; D is unresolved. V was shortened by 0 bases and J by 0 bases, with 8 bases between the two germline ends. CDR3 length equals 15 residues. The V gene's germline CDR1 is LGHNA and CDR2 YSLEER. The CDR3 here is CASSQDESANYGYTF. Written as DNA, the CDR3 is TGCGCCAGCAGCCAAGACGAGTCAGCTAACTATGGCTACACCTTC.

This rearrangement joins TRBV6-1 to TRBJ2-5; TRBD2 matches at 9 bases. In germline, CDR1 is MNHNS, CDR2 SASEGT. The CDR3 covers 16 residues. Losses at the gene ends were 5 bases for V and 1 base for J; bases not matched to a gene: 8. CDR3 sequence: CASSRGGGDSQETQYF. DNA for the CDR3: TGTGCCAGCAGTCGAGGCGGGGGGGACTCCCAAGAGACCCAGTACTTC.

This clonotype was detected a few times. The gene calls are TRBV10-3 and TRBJ2-7, with TRBD2 identical over 7 bases. V was pared by 6 bases and J by 4 bases, with 9 bases of the junction left unmatched. The germline V gene encodes CDR1 ENHRY and CDR2 SYGVKD. This CDR3 is built from 14 residues. CDR3 sequence reads: CAIRREGGPYEQYF. CDR3 DNA: TGTGCCATCAGGAGGGAGGGAGGGCCTTACGAGCAGTACTTC.

Turning to this clonotype: It may be a read error: a sequence one base away is much more abundant. The chain is built from TRBV29-1 and TRBJ2-7, with 11 bases fitting TRBD2. The V gene's germline CDR1 is SQVTM and CDR2 ANQGSEA. The CDR3 is made up of 12 amino acids. The CDR3 DNA reads TGCGGCGTGAGGGGACTAGCGGACGAGCAGTACTTC. Amino acid sequence: CGVRGLADEQYF.

This clonotype was found a few times. The chain carries TRBV4-2 and TRBJ2-7; 8 positions agree with TRBD2. There are 14 residues in the CDR3. Trimming took 0 bases from V and 9 from J; bases not matched to a gene: 7. Germline assignment: CDR1 LGHNA and CDR2 YNFKEQ. CDR3 in amino acids: CASSQEASGGSQYF. As DNA, the CDR3 is TGTGCCAGCAGCCAAGAAGCCAGCGGGGGTTCGCAGTACTTC.

This clonotype showed up many times. This sequence joins TRBV6-5 and TRBJ2-2; perhaps TRBD1 as D (6 bases). Deletions cut 2 bases from V and 6 bases from J, with 10 bases between. The CDR3 is made up of 14 amino acids. CDR1 is MNHEY and CDR2 is SVGAGI in the germline V gene. DNA of the CDR3: TGTGCCAGCAGTTACGGGGGCTGGTCCGGGGAGCTGTTTTTT. Residues: CASSYGGWSGELFF.

A word on this clonotype: At one end, the junction sequence differs from germline, possibly due to a read error. The V gene is TRBV18, the J gene TRBJ1-1, with D unclear. The CDR3 is made up of 15 amino acids. The germline V gene encodes CDR1 KGHSH and CDR2 LQKENI. The CDR3, as DNA: TGTGCCAGCTCACCGAGGATCGCCATGAATACTGAAGCTTTCTTT. The encoded protein is CASSPRIAMNTEAFF.

This clonotype appeared a few times. The V call is TRBV9, the J call TRBJ2-1; D not certain. V lost 3 bases, J lost 9 bases, and 13 bases lay in between. This CDR3 is built from 13 residues. Per germline, CDR1 SGDLS and CDR2 YYNGEE. The CDR3 nucleotides read TGTGCCAGCAGCGCAACGATGTTAGGTGAGCAGTTCTTC. Translated, it gives CASSATMLGEQFF. Drawing the rest from reference TRBV9 and TRBJ2-1, the complete variable domain is DSGVTQTPKHLITATGQRVTLRCSPRSGDLSVYWYQQSLDQGLQFLIQYYNGEERAKGNILERFSAQQFPDLHSELNLSSLELGDSALYFCASSATMLGEQFFGPGTRLTVL.

The CDR3 spells CASSGWTGGKTQYF. DNA of the CDR3: TGTGCCAGCAGCGGTTGGACAGGGGGAAAGACCCAGTACTTC. The rearrangement links TRBV12-3 or TRBV12-4 to TRBJ2-5; 10 bases line up with TRBD1. V gave up 6 bases and J gave up 6 bases; unmatched junction bases: 7. The CDR3 length is 14 residues.

This clonotype appeared a few times. The chain recombines TRBV28 with TRBJ2-3; a possible D gene is TRBD2 (5 bases). Trimming shortened V by 4 bases and J by 6 bases, and 20 bases separated the two germline ends. Germline CDR1 and CDR2: MDHEN and SYDVKM. The CDR3 contains 16 residues. This CDR3 reads CASSSPVTLVKDTQYF. The CDR3 DNA sequence: TGTGCCAGCAGTTCCCCAGTAACACTAGTCAAGGATACGCAGTATTTT.

This clonotype was counted only a few times. The rearrangement uses TRBV12-3 or TRBV12-4 and TRBJ2-1; D might be TRBD1 (6 bases). The CDR3 loop spans 16 amino acids. V lost 3 bases to trimming and J lost 8 bases, with 20 bases between them. As DNA, the CDR3 is TGTGCCAGCAGTTTCCTTAGGGGGACACCGGATGATGAGCAGTTCTTC. Its protein is CASSFLRGTPDDEQFF.

A few counts support this clonotype. The V gene is TRBV5-1, the J gene TRBJ2-2, with D perhaps being TRBD1 or TRBD2 (5 bases each). Trimming removed 2 bases from V and 3 bases from J, with 8 bases in between. Germline V gives CDR1 SGHRS, CDR2 YFSETQ. The CDR3 has 14 amino acids. CDR3 protein: CASSFLGDTGELFF. In DNA, the CDR3 is TGCGCCAGCAGCTTTTTGGGGGACACCGGGGAGCTGTTTTTT.

The rearrangement links TRBV30 to TRBJ2-1, with TRBD2 identical over 8 bases. The CDR3 covers 16 residues. The germline CDR1 and CDR2 sequences are GTSNPN and SVGIG (reference sequence). V dropped 0 bases and J dropped 2; count of bases not matched to a gene: 6. CDR3: CAWSVPGLVTYNEQFF. Written as DNA, the CDR3 is TGTGCCTGGAGTGTCCCGGGACTAGTAACCTACAATGAGCAGTTCTTC.

At least ten counts were recorded for this clonotype. The V gene is TRBV28, the J gene TRBJ1-5; TRBD1 aligns across 9 bases. Germline CDR1 is MDHEN and CDR2 is SYDVKM. The length of the CDR3 is 17 residues. J gave up 0 bases and V 3 bases, and 6 bases lay outside the gene matches. This chain's CDR3 is CASSLGQGLYSNQPQHF. The CDR3 DNA sequence: TGTGCCAGCAGTTTGGGACAGGGTCTCTATAGCAATCAGCCCCAGCATTTT.

This clonotype was seen a handful of times. The rearrangement uses TRBV20-1 and TRBJ2-2, with TRBD1 as a possible D gene (6 bases). Trimming pared 3 bases from V and 1 base from J, leaving 9 bases between. Germline CDR1 and CDR2: DFQATT and SNEGSKA (reference sequence). The length of the CDR3 is 14 residues. CDR3 DNA sequence: TGCAGTGCTAGTAAGACAGGGAACACCGGGGAGCTGTTTTTT. Translation gives CSASKTGNTGELFF.

This clonotype was counted at least ten times. The J gene is TRBJ1-1, the V gene TRBV20-1; the match to TRBD1 covers 8 bases. The germline V gene has CDR1 DFQATT and CDR2 SNEGSKA (reference sequence). The CDR3 is made up of 14 amino acids. Trimming removed 5 bases from V and 0 bases from J; junction bases left unmatched: 5. The CDR3 sequence: CSADETGVNTEAFF. The CDR3 coding sequence is TGCAGTGCTGACGAGACAGGGGTGAACACTGAAGCTTTCTTT.

This clonotype was seen a handful of times. This chain links TRBV5-1 with TRBJ2-2; no clear D gene. CDR3 size: 14 residues. Trimming stripped 1 base from V and 0 bases from J, with 4 bases between. The V gene's germline CDR1 is SGHRS and CDR2 YFSETQ. CDR3 bases: TGCGCCAGCAGCTTGTCGGCGAACACCGGGGAGCTGTTTTTT. Amino acid sequence: CASSLSANTGELFF. The whole variable domain, filled in from reference TRBV5-1 and TRBJ2-2, reads KAGVTQTPRYLIKTRGQQVTLSCSPISGHRSVSWYQQTPGQGLQFLFEYFSETQRNKGNFPGRFSGRQFSNSRSEMNVSTLELGDSALYLCASSLSANTGELFFGEGSRLTVL.

In this sample, this clonotype turned up a few times. The rearrangement uses TRBV27 and TRBJ1-1; TRBD1 might be the D (6 bases). The V and J ends lost 6 bases and 6 bases respectively, with 14 bases between them. CDR1 and CDR2 (germline): MNHEY, SMNVEV (reference sequence). This CDR3 is built from 13 residues. CDR3 loop: CASSLNRESEAFF. The CDR3 bases are TGTGCCAGCAGCTTAAACAGGGAATCTGAAGCTTTCTTT.

This clonotype was recorded a few times. The rearrangement links TRBV19 to TRBJ1-5, with D unresolved. Germline values: CDR1 LNHDA, CDR2 SQIVND (reference sequence). The CDR3 extends over 13 amino acids. The V end lost 3 bases, the J end lost 9 bases, and 12 bases lay between the germline ends. CDR3 amino acids: CASSIEGARPQHF. CDR3 nucleotide sequence: TGTGCCAGTAGTATTGAGGGAGCGAGGCCCCAGCATTTT.

This clonotype was picked up a small number of times. The chain employs TRBV5-1 and TRBJ1-2; 9 bases match TRBD1. Germline loops: CDR1 SGHRS, CDR2 YFSETQ. This CDR3 has 13 residues. V trimming: 5 bases; J trimming: 10 bases; junction bases outside the gene matches: 9. CDR3 amino acids: CASSRDRVADYTF. CDR3 coding DNA: TGCGCCAGCAGTCGGGACAGGGTTGCTGACTACACCTTC.

This clonotype was seen ten or more times. The CDR3 loop reads CASSRQGDYGYTF. The CDR3 nucleotides read TGTGCCAGCAGCAGACAGGGGGACTATGGCTACACCTTC. J is TRBJ1-2 and V is TRBV12-3 or TRBV12-4; 9 bases line up with TRBD1. The trim removed 6 bases at V and 3 bases at J, leaving 2 bases unmatched. The CDR3 covers 13 residues.

This chain uses TRBV5-1 with TRBJ2-4, with 7 bases matching TRBD2. The CDR3 totals 13 residues. Trimming took 4 bases from V and 12 from J; bases not matched to a gene: 10. CDR1 is SGHRS, CDR2 YFSETQ, per germline. The CDR3 DNA sequence: TGCGCCAGCAGCAGGGACCCCGGGGGGACTCAGTACTTC. It encodes CASSRDPGGTQYF.

The genes are TRBV7-9 and TRBJ2-5; 12 positions match TRBD2. The CDR3 is made up of 17 amino acids. The V and J ends lost 3 bases and 2 bases, in that order; junction bases with no gene match: 7. The germline V gene has CDR1 SEHNR and CDR2 FQNEAQ (reference sequence). CDR3 loop: CASSFSRTSGIQETQYF. DNA of the CDR3: TGTGCCAGCAGCTTTAGCAGGACTAGCGGGATTCAAGAGACCCAGTACTTC.